The 15 T cell receptor beta chains given below trace back to one sample, sequenced in a study of blood T cell repertoires in COVID-19. Repertoires were generated with immunoSEQ multiplex PCR, while TCRdb's copy carries only in-frame clones and drops some. The data show roughly 410,000 clones, around 91% seen once. Source material: peripheral blood. These receptors originate from a woman between 40 and 55 years old with COVID-19, enrolled during active disease.

The rearrangement links TRBV28 to TRBJ1-1; tentatively, D is TRBD1 (5 bases). The CDR3 length is 14 residues. CDR1 is MDHEN and CDR2 is SYDVKM in the germline V gene. V dropped 6 bases and J dropped 4 bases, with 15 bases sitting between them. The CDR3 sequence: CASSSPGTATEAFF. In DNA, the CDR3 is TGTGCCAGCAGCTCCCCCGGGACTGCCACTGAAGCTTTCTTT. Looking up the rest from reference TRBV28 and TRBJ1-1 gives the full variable domain: DVKVTQSSRYLVKRTGEKVFLECVQDMDHENMFWYRQDPGLGLRLIYFSYDVKMKEKGDIPEGYSVSREKKERFSLILESASTNQTSMYLCASSSPGTATEAFFGQGTRLTVV.

J is TRBJ2-1 and V is TRBV4-1; 7 bases are a match to TRBD1. The CDR3 spans 16 residues. Germline CDR1 and CDR2: MGHRA and YSYEKL. With 3 bases clipped from V and 0 bases from J, the junction kept 5 bases outside the gene matches. CDR3 coding DNA: TGCGCCAGCAGCCACCCCACAGGGGCCTCCTACAATGAGCAGTTCTTC. Its translation: CASSHPTGASYNEQFF.

The chain is built from TRBV15 and TRBJ2-2, with D possibly called TRBD1 or TRBD2 (9 bases each). This CDR3 spans 21 amino acids. Germline V gives CDR1 LNHNV, CDR2 YYDKDF (reference sequence). V was pared by 4 bases and J by 4 bases, with 31 bases between. This chain's CDR3 is CATSTTVNRGPRTSATGELFF. The DNA for the CDR3 is TGTGCCACCAGCACGACGGTTAACAGGGGGCCCCGGACTAGCGCCACCGGGGAGCTGTTTTTT.

This clone came up once. This chain connects TRBV18 to TRBJ1-1, with D unresolved. V was cut by 4 bases and J by 4 bases, with 13 bases left in between. Germline-derived CDR1 and CDR2 are KGHSH and LQKENI. The CDR3 is made up of 14 amino acids. DNA of the CDR3: TGTGCCAGCTCACGAAATACAGAGATCACTGAAGCTTTCTTT. This gives the protein CASSRNTEITEAFF.

V usage is TRBV6-2 or TRBV6-3 and J usage is TRBJ1-5; D remains ambiguous. V shed 2 bases and J shed 6 bases, with 17 bases lying between them. Germline V lookup: CDR1 MNHEY, CDR2 SVGEGT. This CDR3 spans 16 amino acids. This CDR3 reads CASSYHVEVGTQPQHF. In DNA, the CDR3 is TGTGCCAGCAGTTACCATGTTGAGGTAGGAACTCAGCCCCAGCATTTT.

V usage is TRBV6-4 and J usage is TRBJ1-1; possible D gene TRBD1, 5 bases. The CDR3 is 14 amino acids. In germline, CDR1 is MRHNA, CDR2 SNTAGT. V was cut by 7 bases and J by 1 base, with 13 bases left in between. The CDR3 protein is CASKTDRTNTEAFF. CDR3 nucleotides: TGTGCCAGCAAGACAGACAGAACGAACACTGAAGCTTTCTTT.

The chain has TRBV4-3 and TRBJ2-7; a weak D match, TRBD1 (5 bases). CDR1 LGHNA and CDR2 YSLEER come from the germline V gene. CDR3 length: 14 residues. V shed 0 bases and J shed 1 base, with 7 bases lying between them. CDR3 sequence reads: CASSQEQVSYEQYF. The CDR3 coding sequence is TGCGCCAGCAGCCAAGAACAGGTTTCCTACGAGCAGTACTTC.

The V call is TRBV20-1, the J call TRBJ1-1, with D perhaps matching TRBD1 (5 bases). Between the trimmed V and J ends, which lost 5 bases and 3 bases, there was a span of 7 bases. Germline V gene lookup returns CDR1 DFQATT and CDR2 SNEGSKA (reference sequence). The CDR3 sequence is 11 residues long. CDR3 in amino acids: CSADRDTEAFF. CDR3 nucleotides: TGCAGTGCTGACAGAGACACTGAAGCTTTCTTT.

The rearrangement uses TRBV7-2 and TRBJ1-1; D not resolved. The V end lost 4 bases, the J end lost 6 bases, and 12 bases lay between the germline ends. The V gene's germline CDR1 is SGHTA and CDR2 FQGNSA. This CDR3 is 13 amino acids long. CDR3 residues: CASSSRSVPEAFF. The CDR3, as DNA: TGTGCCAGCAGCTCCAGGTCCGTTCCTGAAGCTTTCTTT.

The V call is TRBV2, the J call TRBJ1-6, with D possibly being TRBD1 (6 bases). This CDR3 is built from 15 residues. Trimming removed 0 bases from V and 9 bases from J, with 12 bases in between. The V gene's germline CDR1 is SNHLY and CDR2 FYNNEI. CDR3 in DNA: TGTGCCAGCAGTGAAGCGCTACAGGGTGTTTCACCCCTCCACTTT. Residues: CASSEALQGVSPLHF.

This chain connects TRBV7-9 to TRBJ2-7; D gene ambiguous. CDR3 length: 11 residues. CDR1 and CDR2 from the germline V gene are SEHNR and FQNEAQ (reference sequence). The germline V and J ends were trimmed by 0 bases and 7 bases, with 4 bases remaining between them. The CDR3 protein is CASSLAEEQYF. The CDR3 bases are TGTGCCAGCAGCTTAGCGGAGGAGCAGTACTTC. Using reference TRBV7-9 and TRBJ2-7 for the parts outside the CDR3, the full variable domain is DTGVSQNPRHKITKRGQNVTFRCDPISEHNRLYWYRQTLGQGPEFLTYFQNEAQLEKSRLLSDRFSAERPKGSFSTLEIQRTEQGDSAMYLCASSLAEEQYFGPGTRLTVT.

The CDR3 protein is CASSSGLDFYNEQFF. The CDR3 DNA reads TGTGCCAGCAGCTCAGGACTAGATTTCTACAATGAGCAGTTCTTC. The chain joins TRBV6-1 to TRBJ2-1; TRBD2 agrees at 7 bases. Germline V CDR1 and CDR2: MNHNS, SASEGT. The CDR3 runs to 15 residues. The V gene end was trimmed by 6 bases and the J gene end by 3 bases; junction bases not matched to a gene: 8.

The J gene is TRBJ2-3, the V gene TRBV29-1; 8 nucleotides line up with TRBD2. J lost 6 bases, V lost 4 bases, and 9 bases had no gene match. CDR3 size: 14 residues. Germline V gene lookup returns CDR1 SQVTM and CDR2 ANQGSEA. CDR3 region: CSVATSGSRDTQYF. In nucleotides, the CDR3 is TGCAGCGTTGCGACGAGCGGGAGTAGGGATACGCAGTATTTT.

The chain uses TRBV24-1 and TRBJ2-3; D is perhaps TRBD1 (6 bases). The CDR3 runs to 15 residues. Trimming left V 4 bases short and J 0 bases short, with 10 bases between. The germline V gene has CDR1 KGHDR and CDR2 SFDVKD. The CDR3 protein is CATSDRQASTDTQYF. The CDR3, as DNA: TGTGCCACCAGTGACCGACAGGCTAGCACAGATACGCAGTATTTT.

The chain uses TRBV7-2 and TRBJ1-6; unclear D gene. The CDR3 consists of 12 residues. CDR1 and CDR2 from the germline V gene are SGHTA and FQGNSA. Trimming took 4 bases from V and 4 from J, leaving 2 bases between them. CDR3 in DNA: TGTGCCAGCAGCTCGTATAATTCACCCCTCCACTTT. This encodes CASSSYNSPLHF.